These T cell receptor beta chains were read from a single sample in a study of vaccination effects on CD4 cells after COVID-19. Produced via immunoSEQ multiplex PCR; TCRdb's table is partial and in-frame only. The sample has more than 20,000 clones; around 74% are singletons. Antigen specificity for these receptors is unknown. Sample: CD4+ T cells from PBMCs cultured with HCoV-NL63 spike peptides, taken before COVID-19 vaccination. These receptors were obtained from a human donor who received a COVID-19 vaccine. The CDR3 runs from the conserved cysteine through the conserved F or W. A D gene is named only where the DNA matches it firmly. Rows give clone size only sometimes, using once, few, many, or a class for an expanded clone.

J gene: TRBJ1-2
D gene: TRBD1
clone size: -
V gene: TRBV6-2/TRBV6-3
CDR3 protein: CASSGDSPYGYTF
CDR3 DNA: TGTGCCAGCAGCGGGGACAGCCCCTATGGCTACACCTTC

J gene: TRBJ1-6
D gene: -
clone size: few
V gene: TRBV7-9
CDR3 protein: CASSLAAHNNSPLHF
CDR3 DNA: TGTGCCAGCAGCTTAGCCGCCCATAATAATTCACCCCTCCACTTT

J gene: TRBJ2-7
D gene: -
clone size: -
V gene: TRBV4-3
CDR3 protein: CASSPDRSYEQYF
CDR3 DNA: TGCGCCAGCAGCCCGGATCGTTCCTACGAGCAGTACTTC

J gene: TRBJ2-1
D gene: TRBD2
clone size: -
V gene: TRBV9
CDR3 protein: CASSVRSSGESGEQFF
CDR3 DNA: TGTGCCAGCAGCGTAAGATCTAGCGGGGAGTCCGGTGAGCAGTTCTTC

J gene: TRBJ1-2
D gene: TRBD1
clone size: few
V gene: TRBV18
CDR3 protein: CASSPSRGEGYTF
CDR3 DNA: TGTGCCAGCTCACCATCCAGGGGGGAAGGCTACACCTTC

J gene: TRBJ2-2
D gene: -
clone size: once
V gene: TRBV5-1
CDR3 protein: CASAPADLGTGELFF
CDR3 DNA: TGCGCCAGCGCTCCTGCCGACCTAGGCACCGGGGAGCTGTTTTTT

J gene: TRBJ2-7
D gene: -
clone size: -
V gene: TRBV2
CDR3 protein: CASREIRNSYEQYF
CDR3 DNA: TGTGCCAGCAGGGAGATCAGGAATTCCTACGAGCAGTACTTC

J gene: TRBJ2-7
D gene: TRBD2
clone size: few
V gene: TRBV20-1
CDR3 protein: CSASGRVEYF
CDR3 DNA: TGCAGTGCTAGCGGGAGGGTGGAGTACTTC

J gene: TRBJ1-1
D gene: -
clone size: -
V gene: TRBV28
CDR3 protein: CASPPAGRNTEAFF
CDR3 DNA: TGTGCCAGCCCCCCCGCAGGGCGGAACACTGAAGCTTTCTTT

J gene: TRBJ2-1
D gene: TRBD1
clone size: -
V gene: TRBV6-4
CDR3 protein: CASSEKGETGTGVYNEQFF
CDR3 DNA: TGTGCCAGCAGTGAAAAGGGGGAAACCGGGACAGGGGTCTACAATGAGCAGTTCTTC

J gene: TRBJ2-3
D gene: -
clone size: once
V gene: TRBV7-6
CDR3 protein: CASSLEDGSTDTQYF
CDR3 DNA: TGTGCCAGCAGCTTAGAGGACGGCAGCACAGATACGCAGTATTTT

J gene: TRBJ1-3
D gene: -
clone size: few
V gene: TRBV28
CDR3 protein: CASSLPYRERSTIYF
CDR3 DNA: TGTGCCAGCAGTCTACCGTACAGGGAGAGAAGCACCATATATTTT

J gene: TRBJ2-3
D gene: TRBD2
clone size: -
V gene: TRBV5-8
CDR3 protein: CASSGGTSGGGTDTQYF
CDR3 DNA: TGTGCCAGCAGCGGGGGGACTAGCGGGGGTGGCACAGATACGCAGTATTTT

J gene: TRBJ1-1
D gene: -
clone size: few
V gene: TRBV7-9
CDR3 protein: CASSLDMNTEAFF
CDR3 DNA: TGTGCCAGCAGCTTGGACATGAACACTGAAGCTTTCTTT

J gene: TRBJ1-1
D gene: -
clone size: few
V gene: TRBV4-2
CDR3 protein: CASSQDRGLAFF
CDR3 DNA: TGTGCCAGCAGCCAAGATAGGGGCTTGGCTTTCTTT

J gene: TRBJ2-5
D gene: TRBD1
clone size: once
V gene: TRBV4-2
CDR3 protein: CASSRGQGEAETQYF
CDR3 DNA: TGTGCCAGCAGCCGCGGACAGGGGGAGGCAGAGACCCAGTACTTC

J gene: TRBJ2-1
D gene: -
clone size: -
V gene: TRBV10-3
CDR3 protein: CAISNRDWSSYNEQFF
CDR3 DNA: TGTGCCATCAGTAACCGGGACTGGAGCTCCTACAATGAGCAGTTCTTC

J gene: TRBJ2-2
D gene: -
clone size: once
V gene: TRBV12-3/TRBV12-4
CDR3 protein: CASNPQVTGELFF
CDR3 DNA: TGTGCCAGCAACCCTCAGGTCACCGGGGAGCTGTTTTTT

J gene: TRBJ1-1
D gene: -
clone size: -
V gene: TRBV12-3/TRBV12-4
CDR3 protein: CASSFGQGKAFF
CDR3 DNA: TGTGCCAGCAGTTTTGGGCAGGGCAAAGCTTTCTTT

J gene: TRBJ2-2
D gene: TRBD2
clone size: -
V gene: TRBV9
CDR3 protein: CASSPRTSGTAGELFF
CDR3 DNA: TGTGCCAGCAGCCCCCGGACTAGCGGGACTGCCGGGGAGCTGTTTTTT

J gene: TRBJ1-2
D gene: -
clone size: -
V gene: TRBV4-2
CDR3 protein: CASSQVGGRVDGYTF
CDR3 DNA: TGTGCCAGCAGCCAAGTAGGGGGAAGGGTGGATGGCTACACCTTC

J gene: TRBJ1-5
D gene: TRBD1
clone size: -
V gene: TRBV7-2
CDR3 protein: CASSVWTGPNQPQHF
CDR3 DNA: TGTGCCAGCAGCGTATGGACAGGGCCGAATCAGCCCCAGCATTTT

J gene: TRBJ2-6
D gene: TRBD1
clone size: -
V gene: TRBV7-2
CDR3 protein: CASTGTGVLVTGANVLTF
CDR3 DNA: TGTGCCAGTACCGGGACAGGGGTATTAGTTACTGGGGCCAACGTCCTGACTTTC

J gene: TRBJ2-3
D gene: -
clone size: -
V gene: TRBV7-2
CDR3 protein: CASSFATSTDTQYF
CDR3 DNA: TGTGCCAGCAGCTTTGCGACTAGCACAGATACGCAGTATTTT

J gene: TRBJ2-1
D gene: -
clone size: few
V gene: TRBV28
CDR3 protein: CASSPMGHRDNEQFF
CDR3 DNA: TGTGCCAGCAGCCCAATGGGACATAGGGACAATGAGCAGTTCTTC

J gene: TRBJ2-6
D gene: TRBD1
clone size: -
V gene: TRBV5-1
CDR3 protein: CASSLGQGRSGANVLTF
CDR3 DNA: TGCGCCAGCAGCTTGGGACAGGGGCGCTCTGGGGCCAACGTCCTGACTTTC

J gene: TRBJ1-4
D gene: -
clone size: -
V gene: TRBV2
CDR3 protein: CASTTPSFNEKLFF
CDR3 DNA: TGTGCCAGCACCACCCCAAGCTTTAATGAAAAACTGTTTTTT

J gene: TRBJ2-3
D gene: -
clone size: -
V gene: TRBV27
CDR3 protein: CASSSRQGGADTQYF
CDR3 DNA: TGTGCCAGCAGTTCGCGACAGGGAGGAGCAGATACGCAGTATTTT

J gene: TRBJ1-2
D gene: -
clone size: -
V gene: TRBV5-4
CDR3 protein: CASSRPSLF
CDR3 DNA: TGTGCCAGCAGCCGCCCATCCCTCTTC

J gene: TRBJ2-1
D gene: -
clone size: -
V gene: TRBV9
CDR3 protein: CASSPALNEQFF
CDR3 DNA: TGTGCCAGCAGCCCGGCTCTCAATGAGCAGTTCTTC

J gene: TRBJ1-1
D gene: -
clone size: -
V gene: TRBV2
CDR3 protein: CASSAVGGEWAFF
CDR3 DNA: TGTGCCAGCAGTGCGGTAGGTGGAGAATGGGCTTTCTTT

J gene: TRBJ2-2
D gene: TRBD1
clone size: -
V gene: TRBV4-1
CDR3 protein: CASSPGTGATGELFF
CDR3 DNA: TGCGCCAGCAGCCCCGGGACAGGGGCCACCGGGGAGCTGTTTTTT

J gene: TRBJ1-6
D gene: -
clone size: -
V gene: TRBV11-2
CDR3 protein: CASSLETGGNSPLHF
CDR3 DNA: TGTGCCAGCAGCTTAGAGACGGGGGGTAATTCACCCCTCCACTTT

J gene: TRBJ2-3
D gene: -
clone size: -
V gene: TRBV5-6
CDR3 protein: CASSLKGTDTQYF
CDR3 DNA: TGTGCCAGCAGCTTGAAGGGTACAGATACGCAGTATTTT

J gene: TRBJ2-3
D gene: -
clone size: once
V gene: TRBV5-4
CDR3 protein: CASSWGSGGTDTQYF
CDR3 DNA: TGTGCCAGCAGCTGGGGGTCAGGCGGCACAGATACGCAGTATTTT

J gene: TRBJ1-3
D gene: TRBD1
clone size: -
V gene: TRBV7-2
CDR3 protein: CASTYSGQISGNTIYF
CDR3 DNA: TGTGCCAGCACCTATTCGGGACAGATCTCTGGAAACACCATATATTTT